Listed here are 2 T cell receptor beta chains from one sample, sequenced in a study of blood T cell repertoires in COVID-19. Using immunoSEQ multiplex PCR, the repertoire was profiled, and TCRdb retains in-frame clones only, with some absent. This table has approximately 300,000 clones, about 90% appearing once. The sequenced sample consisted of peripheral blood. These receptors came from a woman aged 45 to 65 who had recovered from COVID-19.

The rearrangement joins TRBV7-6 to TRBJ2-1, with TRBD2 matching over 8 bases. V gave up 2 bases and J gave up 7 bases; unmatched junction bases: 13. In germline, CDR1 is SGHVS, CDR2 FNYEAQ. CDR3 length: 17 residues. CDR3 coding DNA: TGTGCCAGCAGCTTAAACAGTCTGCCGGGAGGGAGGAATGAGCAGTTCTTC. Amino acid sequence: CASSLNSLPGGRNEQFF.

The chain employs TRBV9 and TRBJ2-6, with unresolved D. The CDR3 runs to 18 residues. Germline V gives CDR1 SGDLS, CDR2 YYNGEE. Trimming cost V 1 base and J 0 bases, with 14 bases left between them. CDR3 protein: CASSVKLPLPSGANVLTF. CDR3 DNA: TGTGCCAGCAGCGTAAAACTGCCCCTTCCCTCTGGGGCCAACGTCCTGACTTTC.